This TCR beta chain was sequenced in a study of shared clonotypes between healthy human individuals. Study-level findings and limits: Limitation of the genetic and exposure-history diversity represented came from the few donors.

Germline V CDR1 and CDR2: GTSNPN, SVGIG (reference sequence). This CDR3 region has 15 residues. With 3 bases clipped from V and 1 base from J, the junction kept 1 base outside the gene matches. Study donors comprised healthy, HIV-negative adults devoid of recent acute infection or vaccination. For every subset, genomic DNA was evenly distributed across several immunoSEQ plates. Replicate PCRs for sorted subsets used approximately 220 ng DNA; this equaled 25,000 to 30,000 T cell genomes. Sequencing used immunoSEQ multiplex PCR; TCRdb keeps in-frame clones, though not all of them. In the table there are some 2,100,000 clones, approximately 95% of which are singletons. About this clone: Antigen: not known.

Sample: naive CD4+ T cells sorted from blood. The subset here: CD45RA+ positively selected. This sequence originates from a man younger than 30 in good health. The chain has TRBV30 and TRBJ2-5, with 14 nucleotides matching TRBD2. In nucleotides, the CDR3 is TGTGCCTGGAGGGGACTAGCGGGGGCCCAAGAGACCCAGTACTTC. Translated, it gives CAWRGLAGAQETQYF.